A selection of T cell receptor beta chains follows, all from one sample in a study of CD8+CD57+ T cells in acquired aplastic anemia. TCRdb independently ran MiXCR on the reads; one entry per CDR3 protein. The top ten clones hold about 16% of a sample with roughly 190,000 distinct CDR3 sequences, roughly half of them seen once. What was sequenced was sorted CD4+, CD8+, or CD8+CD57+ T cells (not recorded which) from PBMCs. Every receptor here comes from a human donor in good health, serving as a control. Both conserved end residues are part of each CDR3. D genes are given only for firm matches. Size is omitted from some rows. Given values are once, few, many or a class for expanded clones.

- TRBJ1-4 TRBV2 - CASSETGEINEKLFF TGTGCCAGCAGTGAGACAGGAGAAATAAATGAAAAACTGTTTTTT
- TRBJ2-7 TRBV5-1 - CASRSQLPSYEQYF TGCGCCAGCCGCTCACAGCTACCCTCCTACGAGCAGTACTTC
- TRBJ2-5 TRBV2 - CASGTGPEETQYF TGTGCCAGCGGAACGGGCCCCGAAGAGACCCAGTACTTC
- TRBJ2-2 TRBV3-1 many CASSQVSWLRQYTGELFF TGTGCCAGCAGCCAAGTTTCCTGGCTCCGACAGTACACCGGGGAGCTGTTTTTT
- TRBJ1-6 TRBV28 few CASTPGSVSPLHF TGTGCCAGCACCCCCGGTTCGGTTTCACCCCTCCACTTT
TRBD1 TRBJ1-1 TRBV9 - CASSPGQF TGTGCCAGCAGTCCGGGACAGTTT
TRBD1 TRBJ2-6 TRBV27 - CASSLRTGTSGANVLTF TGTGCCAGCAGTTTACGGACAGGGACGTCTGGGGCCAACGTCCTGACTTTC
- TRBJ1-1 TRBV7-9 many CASSPGQTLEAFF TGTGCCAGCAGCCCCGGACAGACCCTTGAAGCTTTCTTT
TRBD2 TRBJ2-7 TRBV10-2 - CASSRNGLAKDYEQYF TGCGCCAGCAGCCGAAATGGACTAGCCAAAGACTACGAGCAGTACTTC
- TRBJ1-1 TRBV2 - CARSEQGNTEAFF TGTGCCCGCAGTGAACAGGGAAACACTGAAGCTTTCTTT
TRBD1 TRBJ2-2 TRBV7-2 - CASSYRQGVNTGEPFF TGTGCCAGCAGTTACCGACAGGGGGTTAACACCGGGGAGCCGTTTTTT
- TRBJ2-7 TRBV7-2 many CASSLSSGTGEYEQYF TGTGCCAGCAGCTTATCATCCGGGACCGGCGAATACGAGCAGTACTTC
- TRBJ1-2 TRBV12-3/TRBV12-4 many CASSLGSESYGYTF TGTGCCAGCAGTTTGGGGTCAGAAAGCTATGGCTACACCTTC
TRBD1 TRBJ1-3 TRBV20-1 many CSAFPGTGVSGNTIYF TGCAGTGCTTTCCCCGGGACAGGGGTCTCTGGAAACACCATATATTTT
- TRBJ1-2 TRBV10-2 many CASSDSLSTRQALRGYTF TGCGCCAGCAGTGACAGTTTAAGTACGCGACAGGCCCTCCGTGGCTACACCTTC
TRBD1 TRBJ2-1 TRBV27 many CASRQGTYNEQFF TGTGCCAGCAGACAGGGGACGTACAATGAGCAGTTCTTC